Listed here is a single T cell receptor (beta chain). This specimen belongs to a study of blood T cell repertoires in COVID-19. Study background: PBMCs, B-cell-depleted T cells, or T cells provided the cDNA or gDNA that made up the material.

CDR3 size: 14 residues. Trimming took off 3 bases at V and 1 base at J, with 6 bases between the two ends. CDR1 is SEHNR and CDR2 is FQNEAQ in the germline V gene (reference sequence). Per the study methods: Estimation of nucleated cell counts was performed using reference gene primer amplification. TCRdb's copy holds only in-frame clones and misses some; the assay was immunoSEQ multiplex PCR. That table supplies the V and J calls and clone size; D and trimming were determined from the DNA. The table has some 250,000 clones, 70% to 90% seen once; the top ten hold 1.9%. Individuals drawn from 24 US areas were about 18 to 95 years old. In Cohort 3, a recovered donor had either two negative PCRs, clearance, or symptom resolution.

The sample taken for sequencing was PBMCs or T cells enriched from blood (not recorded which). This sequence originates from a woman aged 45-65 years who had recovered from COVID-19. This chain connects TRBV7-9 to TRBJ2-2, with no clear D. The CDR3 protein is CASSFRLNTGELFF. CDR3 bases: TGTGCCAGCAGCTTTCGACTGAACACCGGGGAGCTGTTTTTT.